These T cell receptor beta chains were read from a single sample in a study of somatic mutations in cytotoxic T cells in rheumatoid arthritis. TCRdb's copy holds only in-frame clones and misses some; the assay was immunoSEQ multiplex PCR. The repertoire consists of around 16,000 clones, with more than 65% occurring once and the leading ten covering about a sixth. Sequencing used CD8+ T cells sorted from blood. The receptors derive from an adult with rheumatoid arthritis. The CDR3 runs from the conserved cysteine through the conserved F or W. D genes are given only for firm matches. Not all rows give a size; the values are once, few, many and, for expanded clones, a class.

d_call clone_size j_call v_call cdr3_length cdr3_aa cdr3_nt
. . TRBJ2-1 TRBV10-3 13 CAISEAGTNEQFF TGTGCCATCAGTGAGGCAGGGACCAATGAGCAGTTCTTC
TRBD2 . TRBJ2-5 TRBV7-8 14 CASSRLAGQETQYF TGTGCCAGCAGCCGACTAGCGGGCCAAGAGACCCAGTACTTC
. . TRBJ2-2 TRBV10-2 15 CASSSAGANTGELFF TGCGCCAGCAGCTCGGCGGGGGCCAACACCGGGGAGCTGTTTTTT
. . TRBJ2-1 TRBV6-1 15 CASTRIADSYNEQFF TGTGCCAGCACCCGTATAGCGGACTCCTACAATGAGCAGTTCTTC
. . TRBJ1-1 TRBV4-1 17 CASSQDTPGLMGTEAFF TGCGCCAGCAGCCAAGATACGCCGGGTCTAATGGGCACTGAAGCTTTCTTT
. once TRBJ1-1 TRBV6-5 13 CASSYLENTEAFF TGTGCCAGCAGTTACCTGGAGAACACTGAAGCTTTCTTT
. . TRBJ2-3 TRBV7-8 15 CASSLLQGGTDTQYF TGTGCCAGCAGCTTACTGCAGGGAGGTACAGATACGCAGTATTTT
TRBD2 . TRBJ2-3 TRBV27 18 CASSPSLSSGGLTDTQYF TGTGCCAGCAGTCCAAGCCTTTCTAGCGGGGGGCTCACAGATACGCAGTATTTT
TRBD1 . TRBJ1-2 TRBV5-4 16 CASSLWSTGGVYGYTF TGTGCCAGCAGCTTGTGGTCGACAGGGGGCGTCTATGGCTACACCTTC
TRBD1 . TRBJ1-1 TRBV5-1 14 CASSPTGGNTEAFF TGCGCCAGCAGCCCGACAGGGGGCAACACTGAAGCTTTCTTT
TRBD2 . TRBJ2-1 TRBV7-9 18 CASSLVLAGGRSGNEQFF TGTGCCAGCAGCTTAGTACTAGCGGGGGGCCGATCGGGCAATGAGCAGTTCTTC
. . TRBJ2-7 TRBV27 14 CASSLISGQLEQYF TGTGCCAGCAGTCTCATTTCGGGGCAGCTCGAGCAGTACTTC
. . TRBJ2-2 TRBV5-6 16 CASSLIGVLVTGELFF TGTGCCAGCAGCTTGATAGGGGTACTCGTCACCGGGGAGCTGTTTTTT
. . TRBJ2-7 TRBV11-2 15 CASSPQDTALYEQYF TGTGCCAGCAGCCCCCAGGACACGGCACTCTACGAGCAGTACTTC
. once TRBJ1-5 TRBV10-3 13 CAIIEGRCQPQHF TGTGCCATCATTGAGGGGCGGTGTCAGCCCCAGCATTTT
TRBD2 . TRBJ2-3 TRBV27 16 CASSTWTRISTDTQYF TGTGCCAGCAGTACCTGGACTAGGATTAGCACAGATACGCAGTATTTT
. . TRBJ2-5 TRBV4-1 14 CASSQEQIQETQYF TGCGCCAGCAGCCAAGAGCAGATACAAGAGACCCAGTACTTC
. few TRBJ2-7 TRBV21-1 15 CASSKGPSRGDEQYF TGTGCCAGCAGCAAAGGCCCATCTAGGGGAGACGAGCAGTACTTC
. . TRBJ1-6 TRBV19 15 CASTLYRQGNSPLHF TGTGCCAGTACCCTCTATCGGCAGGGTAATTCACCCCTCCACTTT
. . TRBJ1-6 TRBV2 14 CASMEPAYNSPLHF TGTGCCAGCATGGAGCCAGCCTATAATTCACCCCTCCACTTT
. . TRBJ1-3 TRBV6-5 11 CASSWGDTIYF TGTGCCAGCAGTTGGGGGGACACCATATATTTT
. . TRBJ1-2 TRBV6-4 12 CASMGSGSGYTF TGTGCCAGCATGGGGTCAGGGAGCGGCTACACCTTC
TRBD2 medium-sized TRBJ2-1 TRBV19 17 CASQWVAGGSSYNEQFF TGTGCCAGCCAGTGGGTAGCGGGGGGGAGCTCCTACAATGAGCAGTTCTTC
. once TRBJ2-1 TRBV9 15 CASSVGGGSYNEQFF TGTGCCAGCAGCGTAGGCGGTGGCTCCTACAATGAGCAGTTCTTC
TRBD1 few TRBJ1-6 TRBV30 16 CAWSTSTYTGESPLHF TGTGCCTGGAGTACCTCCACGTATACAGGGGAATCACCCCTCCACTTT
. once TRBJ1-5 TRBV2 14 CASSRFHPDQPQHF TGTGCCAGCAGCAGGTTCCACCCCGATCAGCCCCAGCATTTT
TRBD2 . TRBJ2-1 TRBV7-8 15 CASSPRLAGYNEQFF TGTGCCAGCAGCCCAAGACTAGCGGGGTACAATGAGCAGTTCTTC
. . TRBJ2-7 TRBV2 15 CASHPRGGETYEQYF TGTGCCAGCCATCCCAGGGGGGGGGAGACCTACGAGCAGTACTTC
. . TRBJ2-5 TRBV7-6 15 CASSLDAGLSETQYF TGTGCCAGCAGCTTAGACGCCGGGCTATCAGAGACCCAGTACTTC
TRBD2 once TRBJ2-1 TRBV9 12 CASSVPPGGEFF TGTGCCAGCAGCGTACCACCCGGGGGGGAGTTCTTC
. . TRBJ1-4 TRBV6-5 14 CASTRAATNEKLFF TGTGCCAGCACCCGAGCTGCAACTAATGAAAAACTGTTTTTT
. once TRBJ1-1 TRBV19 13 CASSIQGATEAFF TGTGCCAGTAGTATACAAGGGGCCACTGAAGCTTTCTTT
. . TRBJ2-1 TRBV5-6 12 CASSLGSGEQFF TGTGCCAGCAGCTTGGGGTCAGGTGAGCAGTTCTTC
. . TRBJ1-1 TRBV19 12 CATRVRNTEAFF TGTGCCACCAGGGTGCGGAACACTGAAGCTTTCTTT
. . TRBJ2-3 TRBV27 17 CASSFGGASRNTDTQYF TGTGCCAGCAGTTTTGGGGGCGCTAGCAGAAACACAGATACGCAGTATTTT
TRBD1 . TRBJ1-6 TRBV9 14 CASSVGQGATPLHF TGTGCCAGCAGCGTGGGACAGGGGGCTACACCCCTCCACTTT
TRBD1 . TRBJ2-3 TRBV7-6 16 CASSQTGTGATDTQYF TGTGCCAGCAGCCAAACCGGGACAGGGGCCACAGATACGCAGTATTTT
TRBD1 . TRBJ1-2 TRBV11-2 17 CASSSGTGPSGNYGYTF TGTGCCAGCAGCTCCGGGACAGGGCCCTCTGGTAACTATGGCTACACCTTC
. . TRBJ1-5 TRBV28 15 CASSSGRMGNQPQHF TGTGCCAGCAGCTCGGGGAGAATGGGCAATCAGCCCCAGCATTTT
TRBD1 . TRBJ2-7 TRBV28 16 CASSLYGDSSSYEQYF TGTGCCAGCAGTTTATATGGGGACAGTAGCTCCTACGAGCAGTACTTC
. . TRBJ1-5 TRBV18 15 CASSPGNRLGEPQHF TGTGCCAGCTCACCAGGGAACAGACTGGGAGAGCCCCAGCATTTT
TRBD2 . TRBJ2-7 TRBV29-1 14 CSVDSGGPTYEQYF TGCAGCGTTGACAGCGGGGGGCCCACCTACGAGCAGTACTTC
TRBD1 few TRBJ2-7 TRBV4-1 16 CASSQVQGQDFSEQYF TGCGCCAGCAGCCAAGTTCAGGGACAGGACTTCTCCGAGCAGTACTTC
. . TRBJ1-5 TRBV7-9 12 CASSPDYQPQHF TGTGCCAGCAGCCCAGATTATCAGCCCCAGCATTTT
. . TRBJ1-2 TRBV30 11 CAWRRIYGYTF TGTGCCTGGAGGAGAATTTATGGCTACACCTTC
. . TRBJ2-1 TRBV4-1 15 CASSQAVLSYNEQFF TGCGCCAGCAGCCAAGCTGTATTATCCTACAATGAGCAGTTCTTC
TRBD1 . TRBJ2-3 TRBV28 18 CASSLPHPGTGYADTQYF TGTGCCAGCAGTTTACCCCATCCCGGGACAGGGTATGCAGATACGCAGTATTTT
TRBD1 . TRBJ2-7 TRBV4-2 14 CASSQGQGTSEQYF TGTGCCAGCAGCCAAGGACAGGGTACGTCCGAGCAGTACTTC
TRBD2 . TRBJ2-3 TRBV7-2 18 CASSPYPALAGGPDTQYF TGTGCCAGCAGCCCCTATCCCGCCCTAGCGGGGGGCCCAGATACGCAGTATTTT
. . TRBJ1-1 TRBV4-1 15 CASSQEALMNTEAFF TGCGCCAGCAGCCAAGAGGCGTTGATGAACACTGAAGCTTTCTTT
TRBD2 . TRBJ2-3 TRBV7-6 15 CASSLASGGADTQYF TGTGCCAGCAGCTTAGCTAGCGGGGGGGCAGATACGCAGTATTTT
TRBD2 . TRBJ2-1 TRBV6-5 14 CASKIGGGANEQFF TGTGCCAGCAAGATTGGCGGGGGGGCAAATGAGCAGTTCTTC
TRBD2 . TRBJ2-5 TRBV25-1 14 CASRLAGDWETQYF TGTGCCTCAAGACTAGCGGGGGACTGGGAGACCCAGTACTTC
. . TRBJ2-1 TRBV29-1 14 CSVDPFRADNEQFF TGCAGCGTTGACCCGTTCCGGGCCGACAATGAGCAGTTCTTC
. . TRBJ1-4 TRBV7-2 16 CASSRQGTRYNEKLFF TGTGCCAGCAGCAGGCAGGGGACGAGATATAATGAAAAACTGTTTTTT
TRBD2 . TRBJ2-1 TRBV7-9 14 CASSPRGGSNEQFF TGTGCCAGCAGCCCCCGGGGGGGGAGCAATGAGCAGTTCTTC
. . TRBJ1-5 TRBV28 15 CASSLTLGVHQPQHF TGTGCCAGCAGTTTGACTTTGGGGGTACATCAGCCCCAGCATTTT
. . TRBJ2-1 TRBV9 15 CASSAGTLSYNEQFF TGTGCCAGCAGCGCCGGGACGCTCTCCTACAATGAGCAGTTCTTC
. . TRBJ1-1 TRBV9 14 CASSARGSNTEAFF TGTGCCAGCAGCGCGAGGGGATCGAACACTGAAGCTTTCTTT
TRBD2 . TRBJ2-1 TRBV25-1 17 CASSDQWGGFSYNEQFF TGTGCCAGCAGTGACCAGTGGGGGGGATTTTCCTACAATGAGCAGTTCTTC